This T cell receptor beta chain is drawn from a study of T cells after yellow fever vaccination (dated by TCRdb to between 2019 and 2020). Turning to the overall study: The SMART-Seq v4 Ultra Low Input RNA kit was used to prepare libraries from fractions with low cell numbers. Bulk TCR alpha and beta repertoires were sequenced longitudinally to track T-cell clones before and after primary and booster YFV17D yellow fever vaccination. Two healthy male donors, one aged 18 to 30 and one aged 30 to 40 years, made up the cohort. Bulk PBMC replicates and cell subsets were isolated from blood drawn at multiple timepoints before and after both primary and secondary immunization. The study at large found these results: Only two donors were included in the study, so the extent to which the findings can be generalized is limited. Most clones expanded after primary vaccination (around 96% of CD4 and about 85% of CD8) were re-detected after the booster, suggesting that broad memory maintenance occurred. Compared with the primary T-cell response, the secondary T-cell response was weaker but faster, peaking on day 5 rather than day 15. A small share of clonotypes was detected in both CD4 and CD8 compartments, with the overlap likely arising from convergent recombination. Computational filtering was needed because FACS-sorted repertoires could contain abundant contaminating clonotypes from the bulk population.

TCR cDNA was synthesized by 5'RACE template switching, through which a universal primer site and unique molecular identifiers were introduced. Priming for cDNA synthesis came from both the TCR alpha and TCR beta constant segments. Two PCR steps were used to amplify libraries, with sample barcodes and sequencing adapters being added in the second step. Sequencing of libraries was performed on Illumina HiSeq 2500 (2x100 bp) or NovaSeq (2x150 bp). The study's own analysis went as follows. Reads were demultiplexed and collapsed into UMI consensus sequences with MIGEC, and V(D)J alignment was performed with MiXCR. Vaccine-responding clonotypes were identified with edgeR using replicate PBMC samples, with FDR below 0.01 and a log2 fold change above 5 up to day 15 being required. Bulk clonotypes were assigned CD4 or CD8 identity according to which sequenced CD4 or CD8 repertoire held them at higher abundance. TCRdb took the public reads, trimmed them with fastp at Q25, ran MiXCR for clone calling and kept in-frame beta chains. Each entry merges the rows of one CDR3 protein and shows their most common DNA and genes. The V and J calls follow TCRdb's processing rather than the paper's. The sample includes about 240,000 distinct CDR3 sequences, with less than 9% observed a single time. The ten largest account for roughly 0.9% of the sample.

The treatment or condition label here, explained by the study, means: live attenuated yellow fever vaccine strain. PBMCs were isolated from peripheral blood using a standard Ficoll-Paque protocol. CD4 and CD8 T-cell fractions were isolated with Dynabeads CD4 and CD8 positive selection kits. RNA was extracted with TriZol from bulk PBMCs, CD4 and CD8 fractions, and dextramer-positive and dextramer-negative fractions. In the germline V gene, CDR1 corresponds to SGHRS and CDR2 to YFSETQ. V is trimmed back by 4 bases and J by 5 bases, and the junction contains 11 bases that no gene match accounts for. Measured from the cysteine to the phenylalanine, the CDR3 is 16 residues long. Just CDR3 DNA is preserved here, 48 bases in frame from base 1. In the case of this clonotype: What antigen it recognizes has not been identified. It has no much larger one-base neighbor in the sample; base qualities were not kept.

Source: CD4+ T cells sorted from PBMCs, taken 15 days after the yellow fever booster vaccination. This TCR was sampled from a man younger than 40 who received the YFV17D yellow fever vaccine. The V gene is TRBV5-1 and the J gene is TRBJ2-5, and 10 junctional nucleotides match TRBD2. Read as DNA, the sequence is TGCGCCAGCAGCCCCCAGTCTCTAGCGGGAGTGGAGACCCAGTACTTC. It encodes CASSPQSLAGVETQYF.